Listed here is a single T cell receptor (beta chain). What it binds is not known. V was clipped by 0 bases and J by 11 bases, with 14 bases between them. The CDR3 has 15 amino acids. CDR1 is LGHDT, CDR2 YNNKEL, per germline (reference sequence). Antigen-specific CD4+ T cells were expanded (with viral peptide pools) by the ViraFEST assay ahead of sequencing. Cultured cells yielded isolated CD4+ T cells after 10 days. People in the vaccine group had not been infected with SARS-CoV-2 before, and their nucleocapsid antibodies were negative. Libraries were prepared by immunoSEQ multiplex PCR; TCRdb keeps only in-frame clonotypes and omits some of them. The sample lists 50,000 to 65,000 clones, 81% occurring once. This entry belongs to a study of vaccination effects on CD4 cells after COVID-19. Study-wide results and limits: Few convalescent patients and no early post-infection timepoints were included in the study.

The sequencing used CD4+ T cells from PBMCs cultured with HCoV-229E spike peptides, collected before COVID-19 vaccination. This TCR was recovered from a human donor who received a COVID-19 vaccine. This chain links TRBV3-1 (or the pseudogene TRBV3-2) with TRBJ1-6; possibly TRBD1 for D (5 bases). The CDR3 reads CASSQDLGDGTPLHF. The CDR3 bases are TGTGCCAGCAGCCAAGATTTGGGGGACGGGACACCCCTCCACTTT.